The clone carrying this TCR beta chain was found a few times. Its specificity is unknown. By way of CD45RO/CCR7/CD25/CD127/CD95/CD27, the CD4+ regulatory, stem cell-like memory, central memory and naive cells were sorted. These data belong to a study of beta chain features in type 1 diabetes. Study observations and caveats: Shorter TCRB CDR3s, moderately but significantly so, were found in Type 1 diabetes patients in all four CD4+ subsets. In patients and controls equally, PCR might favor templates that are shorter.

Isolated RNA was reverse transcribed in full, so expressed TCRB transcripts were sequenced. Using immunoSEQ multiplex PCR, the repertoire was profiled, and TCRdb retains in-frame clones only, with some absent. The repertoire has 300,000 to 350,000 clones, 9.3% of them found once; the top ten carry 0.95% to 1.1%. V gave up 0 bases and J gave up 9 bases; unmatched junction bases: 3. This CDR3 comprises 14 residues. Germline V gene sequence: CDR1 ENHRY, CDR2 SYGVKD. The chain couples TRBV10-3 to TRBJ2-5, with TRBD1 identical over 11 bases. Specimen: central memory CD4+ T cells from blood. The receptor was derived from a young man with type 1 diabetes. The CDR3 reads CAISESEGQGAQYF. The CDR3 DNA reads as TGTGCCATCAGTGAGTCTGAGGGACAGGGGGCCCAGTACTTC.